This T cell receptor (beta chain) was found in a study of blood T cell repertoires in COVID-19. Some clones are missing from TCRdb's copy, which holds only in-frame ones; the method was immunoSEQ multiplex PCR. Of 65,000 to 80,000 clones detected, around nine tenths appear once; the ten largest clones hold around 5.4%. Germline V lookup: CDR1 KGHSH, CDR2 LQKENI. The CDR3 is 14 amino acids. J was trimmed by 0 bases and V by 6 bases; bases with no gene match: 5. The rearrangement links TRBV18 to TRBJ2-7; TRBD2 aligns across 7 bases. This sequence was found in a human donor in a cohort sampled during active COVID-19. Sequences were obtained from peripheral blood. CDR3 protein: CASSKSGNSYEQYF. The DNA for the CDR3 is TGTGCCAGCTCCAAGAGCGGGAACTCCTACGAGCAGTACTTC.